Described below is a single T cell receptor beta chain sequence and its context. The data were taken from a study of blood T cell repertoires in COVID-19. In the study overall: Acute and convalescent COVID-19 specimens originated in the United States, Italy and Spain. PBMCs, B-cell-depleted T cells, or T cells provided the cDNA or gDNA that made up the material.

The CDR3 sequence is 16 residues long. Under the authors' procedure: How many nucleated cells were present was estimated from reference gene primer amplification. The method was immunoSEQ multiplex PCR; TCRdb's version includes in-frame clones alone and lacks a portion of them. The V and J calls and clone size come from that table; D and trimming were worked out from the DNA. This table holds fewer than 200,000 clones, approximately 87% found once. Enrolled during active infection, Seattle patients were then followed longitudinally. The sample comprised peripheral blood. The V call is TRBV21-1, the J call TRBJ2-3; TRBD2 reflects the table's D call only, with no check against the DNA. TRBV21-1 is assigned pseudogene status. This receptor was identified in an older woman with COVID-19, enrolled during active disease. The CDR3 here is CASTKSGGGMTDTQYF. The CDR3 nucleotides are TGTGCCAGCACCAAGAGCGGGGGGGGTATGACAGATACGCAGTATTTT.